This T cell receptor (beta chain) came from a study of blood T cell repertoires in COVID-19. TCRdb's table, derived via immunoSEQ multiplex PCR, lists solely in-frame clones and lacks some. The data hold a few hundred thousand clones, with roughly 84% observed a single time. This CDR3 comprises 13 residues. Germline CDR1 reads SGHVS; CDR2 reads FQNEAQ. V was trimmed by 1 base and J by 6 bases, leaving 9 bases between them. This clonotype originated in a person aged 70 to 80 with COVID-19, enrolled during active disease. Sequences were obtained from peripheral blood. V usage is TRBV7-8 and J usage is TRBJ2-5; maybe TRBD2 (5 bases). Written as DNA, the CDR3 is TGTGCCAGCAGCTTAGTCGAGCGGAAGACCCAGTACTTC. Its translation: CASSLVERKTQYF.